This T cell receptor (beta chain) was identified during a study of response to subunit inactivated influenza vaccine. The study, taken as a whole, reports: The authors suggested that every seasonal influenza vaccination recruits few new T cells.

The CDR3 has 15 amino acids. From germline, CDR1 is MNHEY and CDR2 SVGEGT. V was pared by 7 bases and J by 3 bases, with 19 bases between. This clonotype has a handful of counts. Its target is not known. TCRdb recomputed calls from the RT-PCR reads with MiXCR, one row per CDR3 protein. The repertoire holds more than 450,000 distinct CDR3 sequences, approximately 7.1% seen once, with 13% in the top ten. This receptor was identified in a man aged 45-69 years who received an inactivated influenza vaccine. Sequenced material: PBMCs from blood, taken around 25 months after vaccination. This chain joins TRBV6-2 or TRBV6-3 and TRBJ2-7, with D unresolved. The CDR3 reads CASKKLGTQLYEQYF. The DNA of the CDR3 is TGTGCCAGCAAAAAACTGGGAACTCAACTCTACGAGCAGTACTTC.